The T cell receptor (beta chain) under discussion was sequenced for a study of blood T cell repertoires in COVID-19. At the level of the study: PBMCs, B-cell-depleted T cells, or T cells were the source of the cDNA or gDNA that made up the material.

This clone has only one observation. In the original processing: Amplified reference gene primers provided the basis for estimating nucleated cell counts. Only in-frame clones appear in the TCRdb table, and some are missing; sequencing was by immunoSEQ multiplex PCR. V, J and clone size are taken as reported in that table, and D and trimming were inferred from the DNA itself. The sample lists about 170,000 clones, approximately 79% occurring once. In germline, CDR1 is LGHNA, CDR2 YNFKEQ. This CDR3 contains 13 residues. With 1 base removed from V and 6 bases from J, the gap between germline ends came to 9 bases.

The chain combines TRBV4-2 with TRBJ1-1, with D possibly being TRBD1 (5 bases). Material: peripheral blood. The TCR originated in a woman aged 80 or over with acute or convalescent COVID-19. The CDR3 nucleotides read TGTGCCAGCAGCCAAGGACAAGGGGCTGAAGCTTTCTTT. It yields the protein CASSQGQGAEAFF.